This TCR beta chain stems from a study of blood T cells in healthy people across ages. CDR1 is LGHNA, CDR2 YNFKEQ, per germline. Germline trimming cut 1 base from V and 3 bases from J; bases unmatched to any gene: 9. The CDR3 loop spans 16 amino acids. Primers used in a second PCR of roughly 6 to 12 cycles were a sample-barcoded 5' primer and a J-beta primer mix. Using its own MiXCR run on the 5' RACE reads, TCRdb lists one record per CDR3 protein. The sample has 700,000 to 950,000 distinct CDR3 sequences, approximately 43% seen once. This clonotype showed up just a few times. The sequence came from a woman aged 55-69 years in good health. Sequenced sample: blood. V is TRBV4-2 and J is TRBJ2-7; 7 bases line up with TRBD1. CDR3 loop: CASSQAARQGVYEQYF. In DNA form, the CDR3 reads TGTGCCAGCAGCCAAGCCGCGCGACAGGGCGTCTACGAGCAGTACTTC.